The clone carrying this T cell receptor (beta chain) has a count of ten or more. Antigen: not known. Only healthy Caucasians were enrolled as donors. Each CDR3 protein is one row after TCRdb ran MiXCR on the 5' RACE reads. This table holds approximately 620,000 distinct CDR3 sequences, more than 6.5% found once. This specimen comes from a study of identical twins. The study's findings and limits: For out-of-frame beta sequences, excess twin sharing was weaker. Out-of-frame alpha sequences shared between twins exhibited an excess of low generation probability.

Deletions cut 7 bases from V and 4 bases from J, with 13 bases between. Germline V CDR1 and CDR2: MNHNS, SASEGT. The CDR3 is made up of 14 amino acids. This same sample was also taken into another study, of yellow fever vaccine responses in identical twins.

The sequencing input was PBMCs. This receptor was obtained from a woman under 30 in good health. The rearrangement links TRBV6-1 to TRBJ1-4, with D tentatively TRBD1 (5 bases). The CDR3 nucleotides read TGTGCCAGCACCGAGACAGATGTTAATGAAAAACTGTTTTTT. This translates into CASTETDVNEKLFF.